This record covers a single T cell receptor beta chain. Its antigen remains unknown. The sample comes from a study of cytomegalovirus exposure and HLA in healthy donors. Every donor was a healthy person donating bone marrow. The J segment lost 2 bases and the V segment lost 5 bases, leaving 7 bases of the junction unmatched. The CDR3 consists of 15 residues. CDR1 and CDR2 from the germline V gene are MNHNY and SVGAGI (reference sequence). The study's findings and limits: Per a later analysis, HLA-associated TCR beta chains showed more clonal expansion than other, equally common TCR beta chains. As a later analysis showed, a missense DCLRE1C variant was linked to trimming of TCR beta V- and J-genes. The authors confirmed in vitro that a few CMV-associated chains were specific for CMV antigens.

With 60 Vbeta and 13 Jbeta primers, the PCR was carried out. Assay used: immunoSEQ multiplex PCR; TCRdb lists only in-frame clones, some missing. The table includes over 150,000 clones, around 84% detected once. The chain joins TRBV6-6 to TRBJ1-1; the match to TRBD1 covers 8 bases. The clonotype was recovered from a man aged 25 to 40 in good health and CMV-seropositive. The material sequenced was PBMCs. This chain's CDR3 is CASSLLGQGNTEAFF. The CDR3 region has the DNA TGTGCCAGCAGTCTTCTCGGACAGGGAAACACTGAAGCTTTCTTT.